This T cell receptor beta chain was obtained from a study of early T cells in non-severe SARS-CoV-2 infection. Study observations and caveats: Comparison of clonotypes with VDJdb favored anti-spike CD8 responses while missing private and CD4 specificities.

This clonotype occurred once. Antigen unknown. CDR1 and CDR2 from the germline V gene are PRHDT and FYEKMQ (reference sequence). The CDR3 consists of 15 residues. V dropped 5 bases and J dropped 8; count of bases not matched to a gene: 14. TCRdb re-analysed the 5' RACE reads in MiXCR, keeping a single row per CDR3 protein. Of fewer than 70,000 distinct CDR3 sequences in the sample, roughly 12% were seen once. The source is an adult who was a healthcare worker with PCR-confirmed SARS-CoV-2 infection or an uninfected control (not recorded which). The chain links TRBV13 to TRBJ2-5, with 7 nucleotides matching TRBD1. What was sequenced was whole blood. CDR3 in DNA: TGTGCCAGCAGCCACAACAGGGGACCCTACCAAACCCAGTACTTC. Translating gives CASSHNRGPYQTQYF.